This T cell receptor beta chain appears in the sequencing data of a study of blood T cell repertoires in COVID-19. Across the whole study: COVID-19 samples from acute and convalescent phases originated in the United States, Italy and Spain. In each case, the material was cDNA or gDNA derived from T cells, B-cell-depleted T cells, or PBMCs.

Sequencing used immunoSEQ multiplex PCR; TCRdb keeps in-frame clones, though not all of them. The sample shows some 240,000 clones, roughly four fifths of them seen only once. The V end was cut by 2 bases, the J end by 0 bases, with 14 bases between. The germline V gene encodes CDR1 KGHSH and CDR2 LQKENI. The CDR3 covers 18 residues. Seattle cases were enrolled at active infection and followed longitudinally. The V and J genes are TRBV18 and TRBJ1-6, with a weak D call TRBD1 (6 bases). Material for sequencing was peripheral blood. This sequence was found in a woman over 75 with COVID-19, enrolled during active disease. CDR3 residues: CASSPWTVGSSYNSPLHF. In DNA form, the CDR3 reads TGTGCCAGCTCACCATGGACAGTGGGAAGCTCCTATAATTCACCCCTCCACTTT.